This passage covers 20 T cell receptor beta chains from one sample sequenced in a study of blood T cell repertoires in COVID-19. TCRdb's copy holds only in-frame clones and misses some; the assay was immunoSEQ multiplex PCR. Of 170,000 or so clones listed, roughly 89% are singletons. Material: peripheral blood. The receptor source for this set is a woman aged 18-30 years who had recovered from COVID-19.

The rearrangement joins TRBV5-1 to TRBJ1-4, with a tentative D call TRBD1 (5 bases). Germline-derived CDR1 and CDR2 are SGHRS and YFSETQ. The CDR3 extends over 14 amino acids. V was trimmed by 7 bases and J by 5 bases, leaving 15 bases between them. The CDR3 sequence is CASRMGGTNEKLFF. In nucleotides, the CDR3 is TGCGCCAGCCGTATGGGGGGAACAAATGAAAAACTGTTTTTT.

The chain links TRBV19 to TRBJ2-7; possible D gene TRBD2, 5 bases. Looked up from germline, CDR1 is LNHDA and CDR2 is SQIVND (reference sequence). Trimming took 4 bases from V and 2 from J, leaving 18 bases between them. The CDR3 covers 16 residues. CDR3 DNA: TGTGCCAGTAGTAGACCCCATGGGGAGCCGGCCTACGAGCAGTACGTC. This gives the protein CASSRPHGEPAYEQYV.

The rearrangement uses TRBV19 and TRBJ2-3, with 8 bases aligning to TRBD2. Germline V gene sequence: CDR1 LNHDA, CDR2 SQIVND (reference sequence). Unmatched junction bases numbered 8, after V lost 5 bases and J lost 4 bases. The CDR3 is 15 residues long. Here the CDR3 DNA reads TGTGCCAGTAGTCGCTTAGCGGGAAGCTCAGATACGCAGTATTTT. Protein sequence: CASSRLAGSSDTQYF.

This clone was seen a handful of times. The chain employs TRBV6-6 and TRBJ2-2; 7 nucleotides match TRBD1. The V gene's germline CDR1 is MNHNY and CDR2 SVGAGI (reference sequence). The CDR3 contains 15 residues. Losses at the gene ends were 5 bases for V and 1 base for J; bases not matched to a gene: 4. The CDR3 coding sequence is TGTGCCAGCAGTCTACGACAGGGGAACACCGGGGAGCTGTTTTTT. Translating gives CASSLRQGNTGELFF.

The rearrangement links TRBV4-3 to TRBJ2-1; 8 nucleotides line up with TRBD2. The CDR3 sequence is 20 residues long. Trimming cost V 1 base and J 0 bases; bases outside gene matches: 14. The germline CDR1 and CDR2 sequences are LGHNA and YSLEER. This CDR3 reads CASSQGAWREVRSSYNEQFF. The DNA of the CDR3 is TGCGCCAGCAGCCAAGGCGCCTGGCGGGAGGTGAGGAGCTCCTACAATGAGCAGTTCTTC.

CDR3 protein: CATSRDQGVGTEAFF. Here the CDR3 DNA reads TGTGCCACCAGCAGAGATCAGGGGGTGGGGACTGAAGCTTTCTTT. The J gene is TRBJ1-1, the V gene TRBV15, with TRBD1 matching 7 bases. Germline CDR1 is LNHNV and CDR2 is YYDKDF (reference sequence). The CDR3 is 15 residues long. V lost 0 bases and J lost 5; bases outside the gene matches: 6.

This clone was seen a handful of times. The chain couples TRBV14 to TRBJ1-4; D unresolved. The CDR3 sequence is 16 residues long. The germline V gene has CDR1 SGHDN and CDR2 FVKESK. The V and J ends lost 3 bases and 0 bases respectively, with 11 bases between them. The CDR3 reads CASSHKHTATNEKLFF. DNA for the CDR3: TGTGCCAGCAGCCACAAGCACACAGCAACTAATGAAAAACTGTTTTTT. The complete variable domain, with remaining parts taken from reference TRBV14 and TRBJ1-4, reads EAGVTQFPSHSVIEKGQTVTLRCDPISGHDNLYWYRRVMGKEIKFLLHFVKESKQDESGMPNNRFLAERTGGTYSTLKVQPAELEDSGVYFCASSHKHTATNEKLFFGSGTQLSVL.

As regards this clone: Germline is not matched at one junction end, which may reflect a read error. This chain uses TRBV5-4 with TRBJ1-2; 10 nucleotides match TRBD1. This CDR3 is 13 amino acids long. Germline V CDR1 and CDR2: SGHNT, YYREEE (reference sequence). The DNA of the CDR3 is TGTGCCAGCAGCTCAGGGACAGGGGCTCCTAGCGCCTTC. Amino acids: CASSSGTGAPSAF.

The V call is TRBV11-1, the J call TRBJ2-3; 9 bases agree with TRBD2. V shed 4 bases and J 1 base; nucleotides not matched to a gene: 6. The CDR3 totals 16 residues. Germline loops: CDR1 SGHAT, CDR2 FQDESV (reference sequence). The CDR3 is CASSSRAGGGTDTQYF. DNA for the CDR3: TGTGCCAGCAGCTCGCGAGCGGGAGGCGGCACAGATACGCAGTATTTT.

V gene TRBV19 combines with J gene TRBJ1-1; 8 bases line up with TRBD1. Germline loops: CDR1 LNHDA, CDR2 SQIVND (reference sequence). V dropped 3 bases and J dropped 1; count of bases not matched to a gene: 7. The CDR3 loop spans 16 amino acids. CDR3: CASSIQAGGRNTEAFF. The CDR3 DNA sequence: TGTGCCAGTAGTATTCAGGCAGGGGGCAGGAACACTGAAGCTTTCTTT.

This chain connects TRBV29-1 to TRBJ1-3, with D perhaps matching TRBD1 (6 bases). CDR1 and CDR2 from the germline V gene are SQVTM and ANQGSEA. This CDR3 is built from 14 residues. Trimming took 5 bases from V and 0 from J, leaving 11 bases between them. CDR3 in amino acids: CSVQQGISGNTIYF. In DNA form, the CDR3 reads TGCAGCGTTCAACAGGGCATCTCTGGAAACACCATATATTTT.

This sequence joins TRBV27 and TRBJ1-2, with 8 positions matching TRBD1. CDR1 is MNHEY and CDR2 is SMNVEV in the germline V gene (reference sequence). With 4 bases clipped from V and 4 bases from J, the junction kept 8 bases outside the gene matches. The CDR3 consists of 15 residues. CDR3 nucleotide sequence: TGTGCCAGCAGTTCTGCAGGGGGCTTTGGCTATGGCTACACCTTC. It is translated as CASSSAGGFGYGYTF.

This clone was counted only a few times. The chain combines TRBV19 with TRBJ2-1; TRBD1 aligns across 9 bases. With 6 bases clipped from V and 9 bases from J, the junction kept 9 bases outside the gene matches. The CDR3 is made up of 14 amino acids. Germline values: CDR1 LNHDA, CDR2 SQIVND (reference sequence). CDR3 coding DNA: TGTGCCAGTAGCCTACAACAGGGGGCTGGTGAGCAGTTCTTC. It is translated as CASSLQQGAGEQFF. Full variable domain (outside the CDR3, taken from reference TRBV19 and TRBJ2-1): DGGITQSPKYLFRKEGQNVTLSCEQNLNHDAMYWYRQDPGQGLRLIYYSQIVNDFQKGDIAEGYSVSREKKESFPLTVTSAQKNPTAFYLCASSLQQGAGEQFFGPGTRLTVL.

The chain couples TRBV7-3 to TRBJ2-1; possibly TRBD1 for D (5 bases). The length of the CDR3 is 13 residues. The V end was cut by 5 bases, the J end by 7 bases, with 12 bases between. Germline CDR1 SGHTA, CDR2 FQGTGA. The CDR3 DNA follows: TGTGCCAGCAGCGGACGTAACAGGAATGAGCAGTTCTTC. Translation gives CASSGRNRNEQFF.

The chain joins TRBV2 to TRBJ1-2; 9 bases are shared with TRBD1. This CDR3 is 14 amino acids long. The germline gives CDR1 SNHLY, CDR2 FYNNEI. Trimming took 6 bases from V and 8 from J; bases not matched to a gene: 10. CDR3 amino acids: CASRERTGAVGYTF. CDR3 nucleotide sequence: TGTGCCAGCAGGGAAAGGACAGGGGCGGTGGGCTACACCTTC.

The rearrangement links TRBV19 to TRBJ1-5; D gene unclear. V lost 6 bases to trimming and J lost 5 bases, with 11 bases between them. This CDR3 comprises 13 residues. Germline V gene data show CDR1 as LNHDA and CDR2 as SQIVND (reference sequence). The CDR3 DNA sequence: TGTGCCAGTAGCCCTTGGAGGGATCAGCCCCAGCATTTT. Amino acids: CASSPWRDQPQHF.

This chain links TRBV10-1 with TRBJ2-3; no clear D. The V end was cut by 6 bases, the J end by 6 bases, with 10 bases between. There are 12 residues in the CDR3. Per germline, CDR1 WNHNN and CDR2 SYGVQD (reference sequence). In nucleotides, the CDR3 is TGCGCCAGCAGCACCGAAGCCGATACGCAGTATTTT. It yields the protein CASSTEADTQYF.

The V call is TRBV7-8, the J call TRBJ1-3; D is perhaps TRBD1 (5 bases). The CDR3 has 17 residues. Trimming stripped 4 bases from V and 2 bases from J, with 18 bases between. Germline assignment: CDR1 SGHVS and CDR2 FQNEAQ. The CDR3 region is CASSYNRPQAPGNTIYF. As DNA, the CDR3 is TGTGCCAGCAGCTACAATCGCCCACAGGCCCCTGGAAACACCATATATTTT.

The V gene is TRBV5-4, the J gene TRBJ2-7; 7 positions agree with TRBD2. Germline V gene lookup returns CDR1 SGHNT and CDR2 YYREEE (reference sequence). The CDR3 sequence is 15 residues long. The junction had 6 bases not matched to a gene; V was cut back by 0 bases and J by 3 bases. CDR3 nucleotide sequence: TGTGCCAGCAGCTTGGGTACTAGCGCTGGCTACGAGCAGTACTTC. Amino acid sequence: CASSLGTSAGYEQYF.

The chain links TRBV2 to TRBJ2-7; perhaps TRBD2 as D (5 bases). This CDR3 has 12 amino acids. The V end was cut by 5 bases, the J end by 5 bases, with 10 bases between. Germline V gene data show CDR1 as SNHLY and CDR2 as FYNNEI. CDR3 sequence (DNA): TGTGCCAGCAGTCCTAGCTTCGACGAGCAGTACTTC. Translating gives CASSPSFDEQYF.